This T cell receptor (beta chain) was recovered during a study of early T cells in non-severe SARS-CoV-2 infection. Per germline, CDR1 LGHNT and CDR2 FRNRAP. The CDR3 loop spans 13 amino acids. The V gene lost 5 bases and the J gene lost 4 bases, with 11 bases spanning the gap. This clonotype was picked up a small number of times. From the 5' RACE reads, TCRdb called clonotypes with MiXCR, one entry per CDR3 protein. The table records about 52,000 distinct CDR3 sequences, 11% of them present only once. This receptor was obtained from an adult who was a healthcare worker with PCR-confirmed SARS-CoV-2 infection or an uninfected control (not recorded which). The chain recombines TRBV12-5 with TRBJ1-2; no definite D call. Material: whole blood. DNA for the CDR3: TGTGCTAGTGGTGACGACCGGGGCTATGGCTACACCTTC. Translation gives CASGDDRGYGYTF.